These 21 T cell receptor beta chains originate from one sample sequenced in a study of CD4 and CD8 cells across lung adenocarcinoma regions. TCRdb called the PCR reads again in MiXCR, with one record for every CDR3 protein. Of some 3,900 distinct CDR3 sequences detected, 45% to 60% appear once; the ten largest clones hold around a sixth. The sequencing input was CD4+ T cells from the center of a lung tumor. These receptors all come from a female donor with lung adenocarcinoma. The CD4 and CD8 labels of this study may be unreliable.

Worth noting for this clonotype: A read error may produce the germline difference seen at one junction end. The chain couples TRBV25-1 to TRBJ2-3; D may correspond to TRBD1 or TRBD2 (6 bases each). Matching the DNA end better, TRBJ2-5 makes the J call doubtful. The length of the CDR3 is 18 residues. Germline V gene lookup returns CDR1 MGHDK and CDR2 SYGVNS. CDR3 DNA sequence: TGTGCCAGCAGTGAAGCGGGGCACGGGGGCTTAGTCGAAGATACCCAGTACTTC. It yields the protein CASSEAGHGGLVEDTQYF.

This clonotype was detected a few times. J is TRBJ1-1 and V is TRBV6-5; D might be TRBD1 (6 bases). The V gene lost 0 bases and the J gene lost 0 bases, with 8 bases spanning the gap. This CDR3 has 15 residues. Germline V gene lookup returns CDR1 MNHEY and CDR2 SVGAGI. This CDR3 is CASSYSGGLNTEAFF. CDR3 nucleotide sequence: TGTGCCAGCAGTTACTCAGGGGGTCTGAACACTGAAGCTTTCTTT.

The chain links TRBV10-1 to TRBJ2-3; TRBD2 aligns across 15 bases. Germline lookup yields CDR1 WNHNN and CDR2 SYGVQD (reference sequence). This CDR3 is 14 amino acids long. CDR3 nucleotide sequence: TGCGCGGGCAGTGAGGGACTAGCGGGAGGAGTGCAGTATTTT. This translates into CAGSEGLAGGVQYF.

The chain uses TRBV6-1 and TRBJ2-3, with TRBD1 matching 8 bases. The CDR3 is 15 amino acids. Per the germline V gene, CDR1 is MNHNS and CDR2 is SASEGT. V was clipped by 1 base and J by 4 bases; unmatched bases: 4. CDR3 DNA sequence: TGTGCCAGCAGTGAAGAGCCAGGGGGCGCAGATACGCAGTATTTT. Translating gives CASSEEPGGADTQYF.

This clonotype is medium-sized. The DNA for the CDR3 is TGCGCCAGCAGCGATAGACGGGGCGGCTACACCTTC. It specifies CASSDRRGGYTF. The J gene is TRBJ1-2, the V gene TRBV10-1; possibly TRBD1 for D (5 bases). The ends were cut back, 6 bases at V and 8 bases at J, with 13 bases in the middle. The germline gives CDR1 WNHNN, CDR2 SYGVQD (reference sequence). This CDR3 is built from 12 residues.

This clonotype was observed a few times. This chain connects TRBV3-1 to TRBJ1-4, with a possible D match to TRBD1 (5 bases). There are 15 residues in the CDR3. The germline gives CDR1 LGHDT, CDR2 YNNKEL (reference sequence). V was pared by 3 bases and J by 7 bases, with 15 bases between. DNA of the CDR3: TGTGCCAGCAGCCATTCAGGGCGATATGGTGAAAAACTGTTTTTT. Protein sequence: CASSHSGRYGEKLFF.

In its sample, this clonotype is medium-sized. One junction end does not reproduce the germline sequence, and a read error may be involved. This chain joins TRBV6-1 and TRBJ1-2, with no clear D. This CDR3 has 10 residues. In germline, CDR1 is MNHNS, CDR2 SASEGT. The CDR3 DNA reads as TGTGCCAGCAGAGAAGATGGCTACACCTTC. Protein: CASREDGYTF.

V gene TRBV4-1 combines with J gene TRBJ2-1, with D maybe TRBD1 (6 bases). Germline V lookup: CDR1 MGHRA, CDR2 YSYEKL. The CDR3 has 18 residues. The V gene lost 8 bases and the J gene lost 4 bases, with 27 bases spanning the gap. In nucleotides, the CDR3 is TGCGCCAGCTACCCTTTATACAGGGCCGTTACGCCTTACAATGAGCAGTTCTTC. It yields the protein CASYPLYRAVTPYNEQFF.

In its sample, this clonotype ranks as medium-sized. This rearrangement joins TRBV4-1 to TRBJ2-1; D call uncertain. Trimming took off 0 bases at V and 4 bases at J, with 16 bases between the two ends. Per the germline V gene, CDR1 is MGHRA and CDR2 is YSYEKL. This CDR3 comprises 17 residues. DNA for the CDR3: TGCGCCAGCAGCCAAGAAGGCCCGCGAAGCAGGTACAATGAGCAGTTCTTC. Protein product: CASSQEGPRSRYNEQFF.

This clonotype has more than one count but fewer than ten. The chain links TRBV15 to TRBJ2-1; D could derive from TRBD1 or TRBD2 (5 bases each). The J call could be wrong; TRBJ2-7 is a better fit for the DNA end. Germline CDR1 is LNHNV and CDR2 is YYDKDF (reference sequence). The CDR3 has 16 amino acids. For the CDR3, the DNA is TGTGCCACCAGCAGAGATTCTCGGGACGGATCCTACGAGCAGTACTTC. Translation gives CATSRDSRDGSYEQYF.

V gene TRBV27 combines with J gene TRBJ2-5; possible D gene TRBD2, 5 bases. This CDR3 is built from 15 residues. CDR1 is MNHEY, CDR2 SMNVEV, per germline (reference sequence). Trimming stripped 5 bases from V and 5 bases from J, with 18 bases between. The DNA for the CDR3 is TGTGCCAGCAGTACCATCATGGGAGTTGGGGAGACCCAGTACTTC. It translates to CASSTIMGVGETQYF.

CDR3 coding DNA: TGTGCCAGCAGCTTAGTGGCGGCTCCCTACGAGCAGTACTTC. The encoded protein is CASSLVAAPYEQYF. The chain couples TRBV7-8 to TRBJ2-7; D unclear. V lost 1 base and J 2 bases, leaving 9 bases between the germline ends. The CDR3 totals 14 residues. CDR1 SGHVS and CDR2 FQNEAQ come from the germline V gene.

The V and J genes are TRBV6-1 and TRBJ2-2; 7 bases line up with TRBD1. Per germline, CDR1 MNHNS and CDR2 SASEGT. Trimming cost V 5 bases and J 1 base; bases outside gene matches: 4. The CDR3 is 15 amino acids. The CDR3, as DNA: TGTGCCAGCAGTCCCCGACAGGGGAACACCGGGGAGCTGTTTTTT. Translated, it gives CASSPRQGNTGELFF.

The chain carries TRBV10-1 and TRBJ2-3, with D perhaps assigned TRBD1 or TRBD2 (5 bases each). Deletions cut 8 bases from V and 0 bases from J, with 12 bases between. This CDR3 contains 14 residues. Germline V gives CDR1 WNHNN, CDR2 SYGVQD (reference sequence). CDR3 DNA sequence: TGCGCCAGCGGACCGGGACGGAGCACAGATACGCAGTATTTT. The encoded protein is CASGPGRSTDTQYF.

This clonotype ranks as medium-sized. The chain recombines TRBV4-1 with TRBJ2-1, with a tentative D call TRBD1 (6 bases). CDR3 length: 15 residues. V gave up 7 bases and J gave up 4 bases, with 17 bases separating them. Germline loops: CDR1 MGHRA, CDR2 YSYEKL. This CDR3 reads CASTPGQSQYNEQFF. The CDR3 DNA follows: TGCGCCAGCACACCGGGACAAAGCCAATACAATGAGCAGTTCTTC.

The V and J genes are TRBV7-2 and TRBJ2-1; D is ambiguous. Near its end, the DNA agrees better with TRBJ2-5, so the J call may be wrong. The CDR3 is made up of 12 amino acids. Germline V gene sequence: CDR1 SGHTA, CDR2 FQGNSA. The CDR3 loop reads CASSLSSETQYF. CDR3 bases: TGTGCCAGCAGCTTGAGCTCGGAGACCCAGTACTTC.

To note about this clonotype: The junction differs from germline at one of its ends, possibly a read error. The rearrangement uses TRBV27 and TRBJ2-3, with 8 nucleotides matching TRBD2. Germline assignment: CDR1 MNHEY and CDR2 SMNVEV (reference sequence). This CDR3 region has 16 residues. CDR3: CASRGRGAGGKETQYF. The CDR3 region has the DNA TGTGCCAGCAGGGGTCGAGGGGCGGGGGGCAAAGAGACGCAGTACTTT.

J is TRBJ2-4 and V is TRBV6-1; D uncertain. The CDR3 consists of 12 residues. Trimming pared 7 bases from V and 12 bases from J, leaving 16 bases between. CDR1 is MNHNS and CDR2 is SASEGT in the germline V gene. The CDR3 nucleotides read TGTGCCAGCAAGAACGGAATCTTTTCTCAGTACTTC. It codes for CASKNGIFSQYF.

As regards this clonotype: A read error is likely, as this CDR3 ends without the conserved phenylalanine or tryptophan. The limits of the CDR3 on the DNA are not certain, so only TCRdb's listed CDR3 is given. The chain recombines TRBV19 with TRBJ2-1; the D call in the table, TRBD1, was not verified against the DNA. The CDR3 is 8 amino acids in total, end residues counted. CDR1 and CDR2 from the germline V gene are LNHDA and SQIVND (reference sequence). CDR3 sequence reads: CAYEIIHR.

By sample fraction, this clonotype is medium-sized. The chain carries TRBV6-1 and TRBJ1-1; 8 positions agree with TRBD1. The germline CDR1 and CDR2 sequences are MNHNS and SASEGT. Trimming cost V 4 bases and J 5 bases; bases outside gene matches: 9. The CDR3 runs 15 residues. CDR3 residues: CASSALQGGRTEAFF. For the CDR3, the DNA is TGTGCCAGCAGTGCACTACAGGGGGGAAGGACTGAAGCTTTCTTT.

This chain connects TRBV6-1 to TRBJ2-5; D is possibly TRBD2 (5 bases). TRBJ2-3 matches the DNA end more closely, so the J call is doubtful. The CDR3 is made up of 15 amino acids. The germline V gene encodes CDR1 MNHNS and CDR2 SASEGT. CDR3 sequence reads: CASSEALARTDTQYF. The CDR3, as DNA: TGTGCCAGCAGTGAAGCTCTAGCCCGCACAGATACGCAGTATTTT.